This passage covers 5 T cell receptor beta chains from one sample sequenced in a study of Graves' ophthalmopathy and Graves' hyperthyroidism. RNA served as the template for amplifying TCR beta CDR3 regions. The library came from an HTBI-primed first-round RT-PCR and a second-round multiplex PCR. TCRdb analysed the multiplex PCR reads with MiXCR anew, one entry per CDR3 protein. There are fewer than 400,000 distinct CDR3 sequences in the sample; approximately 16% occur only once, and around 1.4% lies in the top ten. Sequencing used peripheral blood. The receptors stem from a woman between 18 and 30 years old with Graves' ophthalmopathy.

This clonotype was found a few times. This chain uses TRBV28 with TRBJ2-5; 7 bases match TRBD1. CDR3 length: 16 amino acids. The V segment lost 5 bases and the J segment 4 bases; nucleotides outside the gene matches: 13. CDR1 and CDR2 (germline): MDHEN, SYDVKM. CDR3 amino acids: CASSRRQGWARETQYF. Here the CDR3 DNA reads TGTGCCAGCAGTCGACGACAGGGTTGGGCACGAGAGACCCAGTACTTC.

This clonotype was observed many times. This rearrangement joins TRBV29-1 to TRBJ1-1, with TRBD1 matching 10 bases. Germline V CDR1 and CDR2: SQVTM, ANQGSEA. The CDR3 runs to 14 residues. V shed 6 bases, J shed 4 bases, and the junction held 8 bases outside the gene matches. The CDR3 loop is CSVSGTGVITEAFF. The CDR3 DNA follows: TGCAGCGTGTCCGGGACAGGGGTAATCACTGAAGCTTTCTTT.

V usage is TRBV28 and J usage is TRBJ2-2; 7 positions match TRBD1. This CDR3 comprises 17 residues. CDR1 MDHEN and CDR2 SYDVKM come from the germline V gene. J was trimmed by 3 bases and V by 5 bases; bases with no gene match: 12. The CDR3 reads CASSPGTANRYTGELFF. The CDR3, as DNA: TGTGCCAGCAGTCCAGGGACAGCGAATCGATACACCGGGGAGCTGTTTTTT.

CDR3 loop: CASSFGSGISPLHF. The CDR3 DNA reads as TGTGCCAGCAGTTTCGGAAGCGGGATTTCACCCCTCCACTTT. The chain combines TRBV12-3 or TRBV12-4 with TRBJ1-6; D call uncertain. The CDR3 is 14 amino acids. V shed 3 bases and J shed 9 bases, with 12 bases lying between them.

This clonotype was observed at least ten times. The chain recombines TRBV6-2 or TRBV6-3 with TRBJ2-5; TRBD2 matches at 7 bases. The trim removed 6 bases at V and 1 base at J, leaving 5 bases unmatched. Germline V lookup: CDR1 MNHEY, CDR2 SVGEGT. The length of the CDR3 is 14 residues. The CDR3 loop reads CASSRGRTQETQYF. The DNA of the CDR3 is TGTGCCAGCAGCCGCGGGAGAACCCAAGAGACCCAGTACTTC.